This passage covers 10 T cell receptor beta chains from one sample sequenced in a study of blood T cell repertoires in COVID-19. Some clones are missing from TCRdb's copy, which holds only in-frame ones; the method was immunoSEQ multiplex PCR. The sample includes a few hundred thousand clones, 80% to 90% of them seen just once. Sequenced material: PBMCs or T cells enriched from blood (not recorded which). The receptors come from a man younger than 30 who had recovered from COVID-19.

This CDR3 is CASSRRQGGTEAFF. In DNA, the CDR3 is TGTGCCAGCAGCCGAAGACAGGGTGGGACTGAAGCTTTCTTT. The chain joins TRBV7-9 to TRBJ1-1; the match to TRBD1 covers 7 bases. There are 14 residues in the CDR3. Per germline, CDR1 SEHNR and CDR2 FQNEAQ (reference sequence). V gave up 5 bases and J gave up 5 bases; unmatched junction bases: 8. The full variable domain, rest sourced from reference TRBV7-9 and TRBJ1-1, is DTGVSQNPRHKITKRGQNVTFRCDPISEHNRLYWYRQTLGQGPEFLTYFQNEAQLEKSRLLSDRFSAERPKGSFSTLEIQRTEQGDSAMYLCASSRRQGGTEAFFGQGTRLTVV.

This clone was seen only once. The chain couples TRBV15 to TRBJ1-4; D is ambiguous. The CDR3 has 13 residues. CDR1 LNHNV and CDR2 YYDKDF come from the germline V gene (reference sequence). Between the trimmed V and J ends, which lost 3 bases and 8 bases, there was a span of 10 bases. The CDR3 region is CATSRAPSEKLFF. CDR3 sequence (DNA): TGTGCCACCAGCAGGGCACCTTCCGAAAAACTGTTTTTT.

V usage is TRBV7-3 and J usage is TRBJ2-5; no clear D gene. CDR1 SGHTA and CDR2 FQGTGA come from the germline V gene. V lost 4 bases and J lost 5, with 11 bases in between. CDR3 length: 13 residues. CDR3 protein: CASSSGSTETQYF. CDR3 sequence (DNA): TGTGCCAGCAGCTCCGGTTCCACGGAGACCCAGTACTTC.

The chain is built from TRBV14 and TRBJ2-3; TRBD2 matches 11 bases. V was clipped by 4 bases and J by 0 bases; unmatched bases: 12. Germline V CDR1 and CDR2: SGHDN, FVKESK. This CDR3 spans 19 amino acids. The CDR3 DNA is TGTGCCAGCAGCCCGGGACTAGCGGACCCTACGACTAGCACAGATACGCAGTATTTT. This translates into CASSPGLADPTTSTDTQYF.

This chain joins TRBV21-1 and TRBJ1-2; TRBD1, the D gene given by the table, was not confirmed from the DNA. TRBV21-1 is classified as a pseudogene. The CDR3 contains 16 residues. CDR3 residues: CASSKGWNRVINGYTF. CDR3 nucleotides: TGTGCCAGCAGCAAAGGATGGAACAGGGTTATAAATGGCTACACCTTC.

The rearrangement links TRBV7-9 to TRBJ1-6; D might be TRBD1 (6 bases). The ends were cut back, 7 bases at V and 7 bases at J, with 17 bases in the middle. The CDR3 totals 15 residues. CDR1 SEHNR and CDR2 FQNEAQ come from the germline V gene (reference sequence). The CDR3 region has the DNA TGTGCCAGCACTGAGACAGGAGGATTAAATTCACCCCTCCACTTT. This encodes CASTETGGLNSPLHF.

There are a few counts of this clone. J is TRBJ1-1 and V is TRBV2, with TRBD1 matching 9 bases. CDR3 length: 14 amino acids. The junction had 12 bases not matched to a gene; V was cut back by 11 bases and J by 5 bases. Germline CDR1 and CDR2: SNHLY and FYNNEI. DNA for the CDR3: TGTGCCCGAGGACAGGGGATCCCGCCGACTGAAGCTTTCTTT. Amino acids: CARGQGIPPTEAFF. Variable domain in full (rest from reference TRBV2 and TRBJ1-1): EPEVTQTPSHQVTQMGQEVILRCVPISNHLYFYWYRQILGQKVEFLVSFYNNEISEKSEIFDDQFSVERPDGSNFTLKIRSTKLEDSAMYFCARGQGIPPTEAFFGQGTRLTVV.

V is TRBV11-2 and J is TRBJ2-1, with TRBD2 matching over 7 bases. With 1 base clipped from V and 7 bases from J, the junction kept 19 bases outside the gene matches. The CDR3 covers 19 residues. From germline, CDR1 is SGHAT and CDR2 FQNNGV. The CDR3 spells CASSLGWGAGPTIANEQFF. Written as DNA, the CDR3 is TGTGCCAGCAGCTTAGGGTGGGGAGCGGGGCCGACAATAGCTAATGAGCAGTTCTTC.

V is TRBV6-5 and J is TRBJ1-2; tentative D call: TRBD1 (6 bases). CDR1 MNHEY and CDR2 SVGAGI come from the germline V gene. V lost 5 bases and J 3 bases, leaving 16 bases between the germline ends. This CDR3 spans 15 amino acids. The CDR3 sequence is CASSTRVQGYYGYTF. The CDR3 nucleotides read TGTGCCAGCAGTACGAGGGTTCAGGGGTACTATGGCTACACCTTC.

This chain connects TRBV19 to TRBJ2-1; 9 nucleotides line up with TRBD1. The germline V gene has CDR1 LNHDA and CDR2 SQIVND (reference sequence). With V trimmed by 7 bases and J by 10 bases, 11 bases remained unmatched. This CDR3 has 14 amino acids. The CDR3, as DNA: TGTGCCAGTACTCCGGGACAGGGATCAAACGAGCAGTTCTTC. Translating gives CASTPGQGSNEQFF.